This entry lists 23 T cell receptor beta chains sequenced from one sample in a study of response to subunit inactivated influenza vaccine. TCRdb recomputed calls from the RT-PCR reads with MiXCR, one row per CDR3 protein. The table shows roughly 160,000 distinct CDR3 sequences, with approximately 10% occurring only once. The source material was non-naive T cells sorted from PBMCs, sampled roughly 48 days after vaccination. These receptors originate from a man aged 50 to 60 who received an inactivated influenza vaccine.

This chain links TRBV4-1 with TRBJ1-1; D is undetermined. CDR1 and CDR2 from the germline V gene are MGHRA and YSYEKL. V was pared by 0 bases and J by 11 bases, with 16 bases between. The CDR3 has 14 amino acids. For the CDR3, the DNA is TGCGCCAGCAGCCAAGATAGTGGCATCCCGGGGGCTTTCTTT. It yields the protein CASSQDSGIPGAFF.

The chain couples TRBV5-1 to TRBJ1-1; no clear D gene. Trimming removed 0 bases from V and 0 bases from J, with 21 bases in between. CDR3 length: 19 amino acids. Germline V gene data show CDR1 as SGHRS and CDR2 as YFSETQ. This CDR3 is CASSLVGRVGSGMNTEAFF. CDR3 nucleotides: TGCGCCAGCAGCTTGGTAGGACGGGTGGGGAGCGGAATGAACACTGAAGCTTTCTTT.

This clonotype has ten or more counts. The chain joins TRBV5-1 to TRBJ2-1; perhaps TRBD2 as D (7 bases). V lost 1 base, J lost 3 bases, and 14 bases lay in between. This CDR3 has 16 residues. Germline loops: CDR1 SGHRS, CDR2 YFSETQ. The CDR3 region is CASSLTGRGRYNEQFF. The CDR3, as DNA: TGCGCCAGCAGCTTGACGGGGCGGGGGCGCTACAATGAGCAGTTCTTC.

The genes are TRBV10-3 and TRBJ2-1, with D maybe TRBD1 (6 bases). This CDR3 is built from 14 residues. Germline lookup yields CDR1 ENHRY and CDR2 SYGVKD. V lost 8 bases and J 15 bases, leaving 26 bases between the germline ends. This CDR3 reads CAIETPGQDPRMFF. CDR3 bases: TGTGCCATCGAAACACCGGGACAAGACCCAAGAATGTTCTTC.

The rearrangement links TRBV10-3 to TRBJ1-4, with D perhaps matching TRBD1 (5 bases). Germline lookup yields CDR1 ENHRY and CDR2 SYGVKD. CDR3 length: 13 amino acids. V lost 10 bases and J lost 0, with 9 bases in between. The CDR3 is CATAGPTNEKLFF. CDR3 DNA: TGTGCCACCGCGGGGCCAACTAATGAAAAACTGTTTTTT.

This clonotype was picked up a small number of times. This rearrangement joins TRBV6-5 to TRBJ2-2; TRBD1 aligns across 7 bases. The ends lost 2 bases at V and 3 bases at J; junction bases unmatched: 3. CDR1 MNHEY and CDR2 SVGAGI come from the germline V gene. The CDR3 is 15 residues long. This chain's CDR3 is CASSYETGYTGELFF. In DNA form, the CDR3 reads TGTGCCAGCAGTTACGAGACAGGGTACACCGGGGAGCTGTTTTTT.

This clonotype was detected a few times. The V call is TRBV6-1, the J call TRBJ2-1, with 10 bases matching TRBD2. After removal of 6 bases from V and 2 bases from J, the junction contained 1 base not matched to a gene. Germline CDR1 is MNHNS and CDR2 is SASEGT. This CDR3 has 14 residues. DNA of the CDR3: TGTGCCAGCAGCGGACTAGCGGCCTACAATGAGCAGTTCTTC. Translating it yields CASSGLAAYNEQFF.

This clonotype was picked up a small number of times. This chain connects TRBV27 to TRBJ1-1; weak D call: TRBD1 (5 bases). Germline assignment: CDR1 MNHEY and CDR2 SMNVEV (reference sequence). The V gene lost 6 bases and the J gene lost 2 bases, with 10 bases spanning the gap. This CDR3 has 13 residues. The CDR3 region has the DNA TGTGCCAGCAGGTGGGGGGGAAACACTGAAGCTTTCTTT. Its translation: CASRWGGNTEAFF.

There are many counts of this clonotype. DNA of the CDR3: TGTGCCATCAGTGAGTCTAGCGGGAGGCAGCCCGAGCAGTACTTC. Translating it yields CAISESSGRQPEQYF. This rearrangement joins TRBV10-3 to TRBJ2-7, with TRBD2 identical over 10 bases. CDR3 length equals 15 residues. V gave up 0 bases and J gave up 6 bases; unmatched junction bases: 5. Germline V gene lookup returns CDR1 ENHRY and CDR2 SYGVKD.

The V gene is TRBV28, the J gene TRBJ2-7; 8 bases are a match to TRBD2. After removal of 5 bases from V and 2 bases from J, the junction contained 5 bases not matched to a gene. This CDR3 has 14 residues. Germline values: CDR1 MDHEN, CDR2 SYDVKM. In DNA, the CDR3 is TGTGCCAGCAGTCGCCTTAGCGGGGCCTACGAGCAGTACTTC. Residues: CASSRLSGAYEQYF.

The rearrangement joins TRBV12-3 or TRBV12-4 to TRBJ2-2, with D possibly TRBD1 on 5 matching bases. CDR3 size: 15 residues. V lost 5 bases, J lost 3 bases, and 13 bases lay in between. The CDR3 coding sequence is TGTGCCAGCAGTACCTGGGAAGGGGACACCGGGGAGCTGTTTTTT. As protein: CASSTWEGDTGELFF.

The V gene is TRBV27, the J gene TRBJ1-6, with 9 bases that match TRBD1. The CDR3 is made up of 17 amino acids. The V and J ends lost 5 bases and 10 bases, in that order; junction bases with no gene match: 15. Germline CDR1 is MNHEY and CDR2 is SMNVEV (reference sequence). In nucleotides, the CDR3 is TGTGCCAGCAGTAGCCCGGGACAGGGAGGGCAATTCTCACCCCTCCACTTT. The encoded protein is CASSSPGQGGQFSPLHF.

The rearrangement uses TRBV12-3 or TRBV12-4 and TRBJ2-7; possibly TRBD2 for D (6 bases). The CDR3 contains 14 residues. The ends were cut back, 6 bases at V and 0 bases at J, with 12 bases in the middle. For the CDR3, the DNA is TGTGCCAGCAGCACCGGGGGTAGCTCCTACGAGCAGTACTTC. Residues: CASSTGGSSYEQYF.

This clonotype showed up just a few times. The chain carries TRBV5-5 and TRBJ2-3, with 7 bases fitting TRBD2. V was clipped by 1 base and J by 1 base; unmatched bases: 6. Per the germline V gene, CDR1 is SGHKS and CDR2 is YYEKEE (reference sequence). This CDR3 is built from 16 residues. The CDR3 DNA reads TGTGCCAGCAGCTTGCTCCTTGGGGGGGGCACAGATACGCAGTATTTT. Translation: CASSLLLGGGTDTQYF.

CDR3 amino acids: CASSLFTGSDFSGANVLTF. The DNA for the CDR3 is TGTGCCAGCAGCTTGTTCACAGGGTCGGACTTCTCTGGGGCCAACGTCCTGACTTTC. The chain has TRBV11-1 and TRBJ2-6; a possible D gene is TRBD1 (6 bases). V was pared by 3 bases and J by 0 bases, with 18 bases between. Germline V gene sequence: CDR1 SGHAT, CDR2 FQDESV (reference sequence). The length of the CDR3 is 19 residues. The full variable domain, completed using reference TRBV11-1 and TRBJ2-6, is EAEVAQSPRYKITEKSQAVAFWCDPISGHATLYWYRQILGQGPELLVQFQDESVVDDSQLPKDRFSAERLKGVDSTLKIQPAELGDSAMYLCASSLFTGSDFSGANVLTFGAGSRLTVL.

The table lists this clonotype with many counts. The V gene is TRBV12-3 or TRBV12-4, the J gene TRBJ2-1; 8 nucleotides match TRBD2. This CDR3 region has 14 residues. The V segment lost 3 bases and the J segment 7 bases; nucleotides outside the gene matches: 5. In nucleotides, the CDR3 is TGTGCCAGCAGTTTTCTAGCGGGCGCGAATGAGCAGTTCTTC. Its protein is CASSFLAGANEQFF.

The sample holds a few counts of this clonotype. The V call is TRBV12-3 or TRBV12-4, the J call TRBJ2-4; perhaps TRBD2 as D (5 bases). Trimming shortened V by 1 base and J by 5 bases, and 12 bases separated the two germline ends. The CDR3 covers 15 residues. CDR3 region: CASSLGGINQNIQYF. The CDR3 DNA reads as TGTGCCAGCAGTTTAGGAGGGATTAATCAAAACATTCAGTACTTC.

This clonotype showed up many times. J is TRBJ1-1 and V is TRBV7-9; unclear D gene. Germline V gene lookup returns CDR1 SEHNR and CDR2 FQNEAQ (reference sequence). Trimming shortened V by 2 bases and J by 5 bases, and 15 bases separated the two germline ends. The CDR3 length is 15 residues. The CDR3 loop reads CASSLSPGGGTEAFF. DNA of the CDR3: TGTGCCAGCAGCTTATCACCGGGTGGAGGGACTGAAGCTTTCTTT.

This clonotype was seen a handful of times. V usage is TRBV28 and J usage is TRBJ2-7, with TRBD1 matching over 12 bases. CDR3 length: 17 residues. Germline CDR1 is MDHEN and CDR2 is SYDVKM. Germline trimming cut 7 bases from V and 4 bases from J; bases unmatched to any gene: 14. The CDR3, as DNA: TGTGCCAGCAACAGTTATTGGGGGGGACAGGGGGCTTACGAGCAGTACTTC. This sequence encodes CASNSYWGGQGAYEQYF. The whole variable domain, filled in from reference TRBV28 and TRBJ2-7, reads DVKVTQSSRYLVKRTGEKVFLECVQDMDHENMFWYRQDPGLGLRLIYFSYDVKMKEKGDIPEGYSVSREKKERFSLILESASTNQTSMYLCASNSYWGGQGAYEQYFGPGTRLTVT.

This clonotype has ten or more counts. V usage is TRBV29-1 and J usage is TRBJ2-7, with TRBD2 identical over 9 bases. The CDR3 is 12 amino acids. CDR1 and CDR2 (germline): SQVTM, ANQGSEA. With V trimmed by 4 bases and J by 2 bases, 0 bases remained unmatched. In DNA, the CDR3 is TGCAGCGTTGCTAGCGGGACCTACGAGCAGTACTTC. This codes for CSVASGTYEQYF.

This clonotype came up many times. The rearrangement joins TRBV5-1 to TRBJ2-7; maybe TRBD2 (6 bases). The CDR3 is 14 residues long. Germline CDR1 is SGHRS and CDR2 is YFSETQ. With 4 bases removed from V and 5 bases from J, the gap between germline ends came to 16 bases. CDR3 coding DNA: TGCGCCAGCAGCATCATAGCGGCTGATCACGAGCAGTACTTC. Translation: CASSIIAADHEQYF.

The rearrangement joins TRBV5-1 to TRBJ2-1; 9 bases map to TRBD1. The trim removed 4 bases at V and 9 bases at J, leaving 11 bases unmatched. This CDR3 contains 15 residues. Germline CDR1 is SGHRS and CDR2 is YFSETQ. In DNA form, the CDR3 reads TGCGCCAGCAGCCCTGGGACAGGGCTTATTCGTGAGCAGTTCTTC. Its translation is CASSPGTGLIREQFF.

This clonotype was counted only a few times. This rearrangement joins TRBV20-1 to TRBJ2-5; tentatively, D is TRBD1 or TRBD2 (5 bases each). V was clipped by 0 bases and J by 2 bases, with 10 bases between them. This CDR3 is 14 amino acids long. In germline, CDR1 is DFQATT, CDR2 SNEGSKA (reference sequence). CDR3 protein: CSARDVGRQETQYF. CDR3 bases: TGCAGTGCTAGAGATGTGGGACGGCAAGAGACCCAGTACTTC.